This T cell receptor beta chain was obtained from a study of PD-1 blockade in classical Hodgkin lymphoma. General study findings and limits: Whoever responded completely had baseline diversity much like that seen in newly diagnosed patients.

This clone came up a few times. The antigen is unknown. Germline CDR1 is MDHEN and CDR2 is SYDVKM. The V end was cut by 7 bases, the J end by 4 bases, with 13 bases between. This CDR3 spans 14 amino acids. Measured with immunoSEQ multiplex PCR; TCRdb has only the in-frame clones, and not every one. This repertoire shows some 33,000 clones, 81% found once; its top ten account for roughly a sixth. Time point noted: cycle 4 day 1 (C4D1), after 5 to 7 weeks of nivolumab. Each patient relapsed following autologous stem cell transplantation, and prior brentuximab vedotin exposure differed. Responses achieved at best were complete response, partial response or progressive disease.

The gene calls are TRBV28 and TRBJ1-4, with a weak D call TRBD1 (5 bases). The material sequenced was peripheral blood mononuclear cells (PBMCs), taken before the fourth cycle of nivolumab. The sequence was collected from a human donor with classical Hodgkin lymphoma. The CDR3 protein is CASTTGAVNEKLFF. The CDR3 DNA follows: TGTGCCAGCACCACCGGGGCGGTTAATGAAAAACTGTTTTTT.